The TCR beta chain described here comes from a study of cytomegalovirus exposure and HLA in healthy donors. It was with 60 Vbeta and 13 Jbeta primers that the PCR ran. Assay used: immunoSEQ multiplex PCR; TCRdb lists only in-frame clones, some missing. The sample records over 150,000 clones, approximately 80% being singletons. Notes on the study in general: V- and J-gene trimming in TCR beta was tied to a missense DCLRE1C variant by an analysis performed later. The HLA-A and HLA-B alleles of most subjects were reportedly predicted accurately from TCR beta sequences. Most TCR sequences showed up rarely, but some public TCRs showed up in many donors.

This clone was seen once. No antigen is known for it. V shed 1 base and J shed 5 bases, with 15 bases lying between them. The CDR3 consists of 15 residues. The germline gives CDR1 MGHRA, CDR2 YSYEKL. The clonotype originates from a man aged 25-40 years in good health and CMV-seropositive. The sequencing input was PBMCs. The V call is TRBV4-1, the J call TRBJ2-7, with D maybe TRBD2 (7 bases). CDR3 in DNA: TGCGCCAGCAGCCAAGGAATTGGGGGGGGCGACGAGCAGTACTTC. This translates into CASSQGIGGGDEQYF.